The 28 T cell receptor beta chains below all came from one sample that was sequenced in a study of somatic mutations in cytotoxic T cells in rheumatoid arthritis. The method was immunoSEQ multiplex PCR; TCRdb's version includes in-frame clones alone and lacks a portion of them. The table lists more than 35,000 clones, around 80% of them singletons. Sequenced material: CD8+ T cells sorted from blood. The receptors were gathered from a middle-aged man in good health.

The chain couples TRBV9 to TRBJ2-3; 9 bases match TRBD1. The CDR3 loop spans 16 amino acids. CDR1 SGDLS and CDR2 YYNGEE come from the germline V gene. V dropped 4 bases and J dropped 2; count of bases not matched to a gene: 8. In DNA, the CDR3 is TGTGCCAGCAGCAAACGGACAGGGGCCCCCACAGATACGCAGTATTTT. Its protein product is CASSKRTGAPTDTQYF.

A single count supports this clone. The CDR3 region is CATSRGDSSIYNEQFF. In DNA, the CDR3 is TGTGCCACCAGCAGAGGGGACAGTTCGATTTACAATGAGCAGTTCTTC. J is TRBJ2-1 and V is TRBV15, with 7 bases lining up with TRBD1. With V trimmed by 1 base and J by 4 bases, 7 bases remained unmatched. The germline CDR1 and CDR2 sequences are LNHNV and YYDKDF (reference sequence). The CDR3 length is 16 residues.

Only a few counts were recorded for this clone. This chain joins TRBV28 and TRBJ1-1; perhaps TRBD1 as D (5 bases). This CDR3 spans 14 amino acids. Deletions cut 5 bases from V and 4 bases from J, with 14 bases between. Germline loops: CDR1 MDHEN, CDR2 SYDVKM. CDR3 in DNA: TGTGCCAGCAGTATGGCAGGGTTACTCACTGAAGCTTTCTTT. This encodes CASSMAGLLTEAFF.

The gene calls are TRBV11-3 and TRBJ2-2; 7 bases are shared with TRBD1. V lost 1 base to trimming and J lost 7 bases; unmatched junction nucleotides: 3. Per germline, CDR1 SGHNT and CDR2 YENEEA. The CDR3 is made up of 14 amino acids. The CDR3 DNA sequence: TGTGCCAGCAGCTTAGGGGACAGTGGCGGGGAGCTGTTTTTT. Protein sequence: CASSLGDSGGELFF.

The V and J genes are TRBV6-5 and TRBJ2-3; D is perhaps TRBD2 (6 bases). V was pared by 5 bases and J by 11 bases, with 17 bases between. Germline V gene data show CDR1 as MNHEY and CDR2 as SVGAGI. CDR3 length: 13 amino acids. The CDR3 sequence: CASSPTGGNGQYF. The CDR3 nucleotides read TGTGCCAGCAGTCCCACAGGAGGGAATGGGCAGTATTTT.

The chain employs TRBV10-2 and TRBJ1-1; D is uncertain. Trimming took off 0 bases at V and 1 base at J, with 6 bases between the two ends. Germline values: CDR1 WSHSY, CDR2 SAAADI. The CDR3 sequence is 14 residues long. CDR3 protein: CASSESLGNTEAFF. The CDR3 DNA reads TGCGCCAGCAGTGAGTCGCTGGGGAACACTGAAGCTTTCTTT.

The V call is TRBV30, the J call TRBJ2-7; the D gene could be TRBD1 or TRBD2 (5 bases each). The CDR3 extends over 14 amino acids. V was clipped by 4 bases and J by 0 bases, with 13 bases between them. Germline CDR1 and CDR2: GTSNPN and SVGIG (reference sequence). The CDR3 coding sequence is TGTGCCTGGACCCCGGGACCCAACTCCTACGAGCAGTACTTC. It codes for CAWTPGPNSYEQYF.

The chain employs TRBV6-5 and TRBJ2-1; TRBD2 matches 9 bases. Germline V gene sequence: CDR1 MNHEY, CDR2 SVGAGI. Germline trimming cut 6 bases from V and 3 bases from J; bases unmatched to any gene: 3. The CDR3 is 14 residues long. CDR3 in DNA: TGTGCCAGCAGGACTAGCGGCTACTACAATGAGCAGTTCTTC. Translated: CASRTSGYYNEQFF.

The chain uses TRBV27 and TRBJ2-7, with 8 nucleotides matching TRBD1. This CDR3 is 16 amino acids long. V was pared by 6 bases and J by 1 base, with 11 bases of the junction left unmatched. Germline V lookup: CDR1 MNHEY, CDR2 SMNVEV (reference sequence). The CDR3 loop reads CASRPDRAFGSYEQYF. The CDR3 DNA reads TGTGCCAGCAGGCCGGACAGGGCCTTTGGTTCCTACGAGCAGTACTTC.

The chain has TRBV9 and TRBJ2-5; possibly TRBD2 for D (8 bases). The DNA end favors TRBJ2-7, so the J call may be wrong. Germline V gene data show CDR1 as SGDLS and CDR2 as YYNGEE. There are 15 residues in the CDR3. CDR3 DNA: TGTGCCAGCAGCCCGGGGGGGAGGGGGCTAGGCGAGCAGTACTTC. Its translation: CASSPGGRGLGEQYF.

About this clone itself: The germline gene is not matched at one end of the junction; a read error may be the cause. The rearrangement links TRBV14 to TRBJ1-1; D might be TRBD1 (5 bases). Germline V lookup: CDR1 SGHDN, CDR2 FVKESK. The CDR3 loop spans 13 amino acids. The CDR3 reads CASSQVWGAPVGF. The DNA for the CDR3 is TGTGCCAGCAGCCAAGTTTGGGGCGCCCCCGTTGGCTTT.

The genes are TRBV7-9 and TRBJ2-7; the D gene could be TRBD1 or TRBD2 (5 bases each). The germline V and J ends were trimmed by 1 base and 4 bases, with 14 bases remaining between them. The CDR3 loop spans 15 amino acids. CDR1 is SEHNR and CDR2 is FQNEAQ in the germline V gene (reference sequence). The CDR3 nucleotides read TGTGCCAGCAGCTTAGAGTCAGGGCTAGCTTACGAGCAGTACTTC. Translated: CASSLESGLAYEQYF.

This clone was recorded only once. The V gene is TRBV7-8, the J gene TRBJ2-1; TRBD2 aligns across 9 bases. Looked up from germline, CDR1 is SGHVS and CDR2 is FQNEAQ. The ends lost 6 bases at V and 0 bases at J; junction bases unmatched: 21. The CDR3 is 21 amino acids. This chain's CDR3 is CASSSLALAGGPPSSYNEQFF. CDR3 DNA sequence: TGTGCCAGCAGTAGCTTAGCTCTGGCGGGAGGGCCTCCCAGCTCCTACAATGAGCAGTTCTTC.

J is TRBJ2-7 and V is TRBV6-1; TRBD1 or TRBD2 may be the D gene (5 bases each). V lost 4 bases to trimming and J lost 2 bases, with 15 bases between them. Germline V gives CDR1 MNHNS, CDR2 SASEGT. The CDR3 is 15 amino acids. The CDR3 bases are TGTGCCAGCAGTGCGCGAGGGACCATTCCCTACGAGCAGTACTTC. It translates to CASSARGTIPYEQYF.

V usage is TRBV30 and J usage is TRBJ2-1; D gene uncertain. V dropped 1 base and J dropped 1 base, with 5 bases sitting between them. The germline V gene encodes CDR1 GTSNPN and CDR2 SVGIG (reference sequence). CDR3 length: 13 amino acids. In nucleotides, the CDR3 is TGTGCCTGGAGTGGGAGTTCCTACAATGAGCAGTTCTTC. This sequence encodes CAWSGSSYNEQFF.

V usage is TRBV7-9 and J usage is TRBJ2-1; D uncertain. V lost 7 bases to trimming and J lost 4 bases, with 8 bases between them. This CDR3 has 12 residues. The germline V gene encodes CDR1 SEHNR and CDR2 FQNEAQ (reference sequence). The CDR3 DNA follows: TGTGCCAGCACTGGCGGATACAATGAGCAGTTCTTC. It translates to CASTGGYNEQFF. The complete variable domain, with remaining parts taken from reference TRBV7-9 and TRBJ2-1, reads DTGVSQNPRHKITKRGQNVTFRCDPISEHNRLYWYRQTLGQGPEFLTYFQNEAQLEKSRLLSDRFSAERPKGSFSTLEIQRTEQGDSAMYLCASTGGYNEQFFGPGTRLTVL.

The CDR3, as DNA: TGTGCCAGCAGGGAGTCTGGGGCCAACGTCCTGACTTTC. Translation gives CASRESGANVLTF. The chain links TRBV14 to TRBJ2-6; D is unresolved. The CDR3 spans 13 residues. From germline, CDR1 is SGHDN and CDR2 FVKESK. The V and J ends lost 6 bases and 1 base respectively, with 4 bases between them.

This chain links TRBV6-5 with TRBJ2-7; D is ambiguous. The CDR3 sequence is 11 residues long. The V and J ends lost 6 bases and 3 bases respectively, with 6 bases between them. Germline V gene lookup returns CDR1 MNHEY and CDR2 SVGAGI. CDR3 protein: CASSLGYEQYF. DNA for the CDR3: TGTGCCAGCAGCCTGGGCTACGAGCAGTACTTC.

This chain joins TRBV18 and TRBJ2-1; TRBD2 aligns across 7 bases. Germline CDR1 and CDR2: KGHSH and LQKENI. V was pared by 3 bases and J by 3 bases, with 5 bases of the junction left unmatched. The CDR3 contains 15 residues. Written as DNA, the CDR3 is TGTGCCAGCTCACCGAAAGCGGGGAGCTACAATGAGCAGTTCTTC. It translates to CASSPKAGSYNEQFF.

The V gene is TRBV2, the J gene TRBJ2-7; tentatively, D is TRBD1 (6 bases). Germline V gene data show CDR1 as SNHLY and CDR2 as FYNNEI. This CDR3 spans 11 amino acids. With 6 bases removed from V and 3 bases from J, the gap between germline ends came to 6 bases. The CDR3 region is CASRDSYEQYF. Here the CDR3 DNA reads TGTGCCAGCAGGGACAGCTACGAGCAGTACTTC.

The J gene is TRBJ2-7, the V gene TRBV27; 7 bases agree with TRBD1. The germline CDR1 and CDR2 sequences are MNHEY and SMNVEV (reference sequence). The J segment lost 3 bases and the V segment lost 5 bases, leaving 4 bases of the junction unmatched. The CDR3 totals 13 residues. In nucleotides, the CDR3 is TGTGCCAGCAGTGAGGGGGCAATCTACGAGCAGTACTTC. Protein: CASSEGAIYEQYF.

This clone has a single count. The V call is TRBV2, the J call TRBJ1-4, with D unclear. The CDR3 sequence is 15 residues long. V was pared by 2 bases and J by 3 bases, with 10 bases between. From germline, CDR1 is SNHLY and CDR2 FYNNEI. The chain's CDR3 is CASSERAVPNEKLFF. The CDR3 coding sequence is TGTGCCAGCAGTGAACGGGCAGTACCTAATGAAAAACTGTTTTTT. Full variable domain (remainder filled in from reference TRBV2 and TRBJ1-4): EPEVTQTPSHQVTQMGQEVILRCVPISNHLYFYWYRQILGQKVEFLVSFYNNEISEKSEIFDDQFSVERPDGSNFTLKIRSTKLEDSAMYFCASSERAVPNEKLFFGSGTQLSVL.

V usage is TRBV15 and J usage is TRBJ2-2; TRBD1 matches at 8 bases. The CDR3 is made up of 17 amino acids. Germline CDR1 LNHNV, CDR2 YYDKDF (reference sequence). The J segment lost 5 bases and the V segment lost 7 bases, leaving 15 bases of the junction unmatched. CDR3 loop: CATTPSGDRIFTGELFF. CDR3 nucleotides: TGTGCCACCACGCCATCGGGGGACAGGATTTTTACCGGGGAGCTGTTTTTT.

The V call is TRBV7-6, the J call TRBJ2-1; the match to TRBD1 covers 7 bases. V dropped 1 base and J dropped 5; count of bases not matched to a gene: 2. The CDR3 contains 14 residues. Germline assignment: CDR1 SGHVS and CDR2 FNYEAQ. Here the CDR3 DNA reads TGTGCCAGCAGCTTAGGGACAGGCAACAATGAGCAGTTCTTC. Translation gives CASSLGTGNNEQFF.

The V and J genes are TRBV7-8 and TRBJ2-2, with TRBD1 as a possible D gene (6 bases). Germline V gene sequence: CDR1 SGHVS, CDR2 FQNEAQ. CDR3 length: 14 amino acids. Trimming shortened V by 0 bases and J by 5 bases, and 7 bases separated the two germline ends. The CDR3 DNA reads TGTGCCAGCAGCTTAGCGAGGGGGACCGGGGAGCTGTTTTTT. As protein: CASSLARGTGELFF.

This clone was detected a few times. CDR3 sequence: CASRGGDNGYTF. CDR3 sequence (DNA): TGTGCCAGCAGGGGGGGGGACAACGGCTACACCTTC. The V gene is TRBV6-1, the J gene TRBJ1-2, with D maybe TRBD1 (6 bases). This CDR3 is 12 amino acids long. The V gene lost 6 bases and the J gene lost 8 bases, with 13 bases spanning the gap. From germline, CDR1 is MNHNS and CDR2 SASEGT.

The rearrangement uses TRBV9 and TRBJ2-7, with 7 positions matching TRBD1. CDR1 and CDR2 from the germline V gene are SGDLS and YYNGEE. Trimming took 0 bases from V and 2 from J; bases not matched to a gene: 2. This CDR3 spans 14 amino acids. Written as DNA, the CDR3 is TGTGCCAGCAGCGTAGAAGGGGGCCCCTACGAGCAGTACTTC. Protein: CASSVEGGPYEQYF.

This clone was counted between two and nine times. The chain is built from TRBV2 and TRBJ1-1; no reliable D call. CDR3 length: 14 amino acids. Between the trimmed V and J ends, which lost 0 bases and 1 base, there was a span of 6 bases. Germline CDR1 and CDR2: SNHLY and FYNNEI. The CDR3 loop is CASSEANGNTEAFF. CDR3 bases: TGTGCCAGCAGTGAAGCCAACGGGAACACTGAAGCTTTCTTT.